This TCR beta chain was identified in a study of OX40 agonist ivuxolimab in advanced cancers. Study information: Six ivuxolimab dose levels, 0.01 to 10 mg/kg, were given intravenously every 2 weeks. At approximately 83% male, the cohort had a mean age of 60 years, ranging from 23 to 79. Dose-escalation cases comprised hepatocellular carcinoma, melanoma, renal cell or head and neck cancer.

As for this clone: Antigen unknown.

Study conclusions and caveats: Researchers report that CD8+ T cells had, on average, more expanded clones than CD4+.

Profiling relied on immunoSEQ multiplex PCR, and the TCRdb table lists in-frame clones only, not all of them. The sample lists 120,000 or so clones, 89% occurring once. The CDR3 runs 13 residues. Germline CDR1 reads KGHSH; CDR2 reads LQKENI. V was pared by 8 bases and J by 3 bases, with 13 bases between. The chain recombines TRBV18 with TRBJ1-1, with TRBD1 as a possible D gene (6 bases). This TCR came from an adult with an advanced solid tumor such as melanoma, head and neck, liver or kidney cancer. Source: CD4+ or CD8+ T cells sorted from blood, taken in a trial of the OX40 agonist ivuxolimab. The CDR3 region has the DNA TGTGCCAGCACCGGGGGGGGCTACACTGAAGCTTTCTTT. This gives the protein CASTGGGYTEAFF.